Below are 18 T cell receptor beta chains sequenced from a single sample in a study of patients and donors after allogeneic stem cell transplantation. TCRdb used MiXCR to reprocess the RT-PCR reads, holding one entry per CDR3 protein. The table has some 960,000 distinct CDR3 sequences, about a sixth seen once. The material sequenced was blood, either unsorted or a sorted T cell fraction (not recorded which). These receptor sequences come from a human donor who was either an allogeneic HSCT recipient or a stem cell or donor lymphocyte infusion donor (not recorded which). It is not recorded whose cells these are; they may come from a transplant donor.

The CDR3 DNA follows: TGCAGTGCTAGAAATTTAGCGGGAGTAACCTACGAGCAGTACTTC. As protein: CSARNLAGVTYEQYF. This rearrangement joins TRBV20-1 to TRBJ2-7; 9 positions agree with TRBD2. The CDR3 contains 15 residues. Trimming cost V 2 bases and J 2 bases; bases outside gene matches: 7. Per the germline V gene, CDR1 is DFQATT and CDR2 is SNEGSKA (reference sequence).

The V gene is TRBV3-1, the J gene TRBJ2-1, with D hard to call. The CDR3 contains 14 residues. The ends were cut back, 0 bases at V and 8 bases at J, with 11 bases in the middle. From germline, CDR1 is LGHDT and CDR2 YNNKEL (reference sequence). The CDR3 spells CASSQDTKFHEQFF. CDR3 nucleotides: TGTGCCAGCAGCCAAGATACGAAGTTCCATGAGCAGTTCTTC.

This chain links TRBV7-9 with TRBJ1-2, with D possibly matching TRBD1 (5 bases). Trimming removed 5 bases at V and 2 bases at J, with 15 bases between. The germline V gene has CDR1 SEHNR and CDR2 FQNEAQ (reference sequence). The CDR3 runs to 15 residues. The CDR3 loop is CASSPVVAGNYGYTF. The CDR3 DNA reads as TGTGCCAGCAGCCCAGTGGTGGCAGGGAACTATGGCTACACCTTC.

CDR3 amino acids: CASSLGLAAGEQYF. Here the CDR3 DNA reads TGTGCCAGCAGCTTAGGGCTAGCGGCGGGCGAGCAGTACTTC. The chain recombines TRBV7-2 with TRBJ2-7; 7 bases line up with TRBD2. Germline CDR1 and CDR2: SGHTA and FQGNSA. The CDR3 sequence is 14 residues long. J lost 6 bases, V lost 1 base, and 6 bases had no gene match.

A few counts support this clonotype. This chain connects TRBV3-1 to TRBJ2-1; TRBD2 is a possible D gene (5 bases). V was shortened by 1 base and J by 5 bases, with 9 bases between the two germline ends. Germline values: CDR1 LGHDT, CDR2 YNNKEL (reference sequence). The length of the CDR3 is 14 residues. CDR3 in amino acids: CASSQAGRDNEQFF. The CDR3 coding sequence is TGTGCCAGCAGCCAAGCTGGGCGGGACAATGAGCAGTTCTTC.

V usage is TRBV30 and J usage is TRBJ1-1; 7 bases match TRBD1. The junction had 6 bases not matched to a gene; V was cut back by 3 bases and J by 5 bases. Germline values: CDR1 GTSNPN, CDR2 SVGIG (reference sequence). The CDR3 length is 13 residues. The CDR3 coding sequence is TGTGCCTGGAGGACGACAGGGAGTACTGAAGCTTTCTTT. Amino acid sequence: CAWRTTGSTEAFF. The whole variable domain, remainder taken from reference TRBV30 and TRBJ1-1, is SQTIHQWPATLVQPVGSPLSLECTVEGTSNPNLYWYRQAAGRGLQLLFYSVGIGQISSEVPQNLSASRPQDRQFILSSKKLLLSDSGFYLCAWRTTGSTEAFFGQGTRLTVV.

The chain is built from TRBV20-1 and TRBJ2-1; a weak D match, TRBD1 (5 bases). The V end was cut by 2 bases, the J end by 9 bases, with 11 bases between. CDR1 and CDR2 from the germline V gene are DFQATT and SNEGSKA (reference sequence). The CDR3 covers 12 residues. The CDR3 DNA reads TGCAGTGCTAGACAGGGCCGCAGTGAGCAGTTCTTC. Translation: CSARQGRSEQFF.

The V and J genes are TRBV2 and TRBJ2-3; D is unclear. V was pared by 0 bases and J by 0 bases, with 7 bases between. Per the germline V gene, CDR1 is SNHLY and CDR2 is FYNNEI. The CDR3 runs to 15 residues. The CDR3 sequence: CASSEARTSTDTQYF. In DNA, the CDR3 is TGTGCCAGCAGTGAAGCCAGAACTAGCACAGATACGCAGTATTTT.

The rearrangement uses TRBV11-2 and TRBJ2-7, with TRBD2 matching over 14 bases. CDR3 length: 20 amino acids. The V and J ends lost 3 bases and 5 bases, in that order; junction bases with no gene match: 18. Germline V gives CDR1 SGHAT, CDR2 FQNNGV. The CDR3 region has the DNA TGTGCCAGCAGCTTTCAACCGGGACTAGCGGGAGTAAAAGTAAGGGACGAGCAGTACTTC. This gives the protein CASSFQPGLAGVKVRDEQYF.

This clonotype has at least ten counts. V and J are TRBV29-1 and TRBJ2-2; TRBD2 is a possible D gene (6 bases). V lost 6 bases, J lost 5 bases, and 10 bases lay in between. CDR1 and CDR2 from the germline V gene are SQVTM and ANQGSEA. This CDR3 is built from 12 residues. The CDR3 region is CSVVLATGELFF. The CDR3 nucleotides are TGCAGCGTAGTACTAGCTACCGGGGAGCTGTTTTTT.

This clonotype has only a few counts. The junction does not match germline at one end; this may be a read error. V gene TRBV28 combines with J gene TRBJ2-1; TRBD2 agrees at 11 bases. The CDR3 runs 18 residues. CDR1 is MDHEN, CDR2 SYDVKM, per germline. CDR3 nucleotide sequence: TGTGCCAGCAGTCCCAGCTCCCTAGCGGGAGGCTCCAACAATGAGCAGTTCTTC. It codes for CASSPSSLAGGSNNEQFF.

The CDR3 DNA reads as TGCGCCAGCAGCTTGGTCCAGGGTATCTACGAGCAGTACTTC. Translation gives CASSLVQGIYEQYF. The rearrangement uses TRBV5-1 and TRBJ2-7; possibly TRBD1 for D (5 bases). The germline gives CDR1 SGHRS, CDR2 YFSETQ. V lost 0 bases to trimming and J lost 3 bases, with 10 bases between them. CDR3 size: 14 residues.

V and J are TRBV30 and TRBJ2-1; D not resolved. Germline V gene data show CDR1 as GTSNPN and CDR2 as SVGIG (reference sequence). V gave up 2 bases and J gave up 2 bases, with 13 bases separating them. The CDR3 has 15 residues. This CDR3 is CAWSYLAATYNEQFF. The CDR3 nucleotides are TGTGCCTGGAGTTACTTGGCGGCCACCTACAATGAGCAGTTCTTC. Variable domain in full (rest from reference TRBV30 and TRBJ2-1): SQTIHQWPATLVQPVGSPLSLECTVEGTSNPNLYWYRQAAGRGLQLLFYSVGIGQISSEVPQNLSASRPQDRQFILSSKKLLLSDSGFYLCAWSYLAATYNEQFFGPGTRLTVL.

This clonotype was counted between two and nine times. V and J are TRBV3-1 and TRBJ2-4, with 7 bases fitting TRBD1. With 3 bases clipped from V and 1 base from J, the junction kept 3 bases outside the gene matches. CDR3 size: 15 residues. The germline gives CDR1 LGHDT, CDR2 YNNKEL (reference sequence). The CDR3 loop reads CASSQGQPAKNIQYF. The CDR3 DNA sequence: TGTGCCAGCAGCCAGGGACAGCCCGCCAAAAACATTCAGTACTTC.

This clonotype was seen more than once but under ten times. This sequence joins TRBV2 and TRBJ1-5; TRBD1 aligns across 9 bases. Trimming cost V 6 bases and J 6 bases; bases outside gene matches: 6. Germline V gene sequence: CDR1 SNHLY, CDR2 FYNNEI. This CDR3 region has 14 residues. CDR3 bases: TGTGCCAGCAGGTCTACAGGGGGCAGTCAGCCCCAGCATTTT. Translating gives CASRSTGGSQPQHF.

The CDR3 nucleotides are TGTGCCACCAGCAGAGATTATCTAAATCAGCCCCAGCATTTT. Protein product: CATSRDYLNQPQHF. This rearrangement joins TRBV15 to TRBJ1-5; D is uncertain. Germline lookup yields CDR1 LNHNV and CDR2 YYDKDF (reference sequence). The CDR3 extends over 14 amino acids. Deletions cut 0 bases from V and 4 bases from J, with 7 bases between.

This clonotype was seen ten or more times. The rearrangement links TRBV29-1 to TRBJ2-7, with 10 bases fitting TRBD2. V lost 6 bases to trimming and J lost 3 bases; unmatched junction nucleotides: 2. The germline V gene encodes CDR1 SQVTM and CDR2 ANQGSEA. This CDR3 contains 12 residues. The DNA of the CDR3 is TGCAGCGTACGGACTAGCGGCTACGAGCAGTACTTC. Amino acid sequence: CSVRTSGYEQYF.

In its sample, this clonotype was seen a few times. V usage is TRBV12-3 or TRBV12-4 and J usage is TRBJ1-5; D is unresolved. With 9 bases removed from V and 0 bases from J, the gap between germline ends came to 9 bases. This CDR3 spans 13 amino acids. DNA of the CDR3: TGTGCCAGTTTGACAAATAGCAATCAGCCCCAGCATTTT. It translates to CASLTNSNQPQHF.